Presented here are 11 T cell receptor beta chains from one specimen sequenced in a study of tumor and adjacent non-tumor tissue in lung cancer. No cell sorting was done before RNA was extracted from the tissue. Distant lung tissue was collected more than 3 cm away from the tumor edge. The library came from three nested PCR rounds adapted from ARM-PCR protocols. TCRdb re-analysed the multiplex PCR reads in MiXCR, keeping a single row per CDR3 protein. The repertoire consists of about 100,000 distinct CDR3 sequences, with approximately 60% occurring once and the leading ten covering roughly 19%. The material sequenced was distant non-tumor lung tissue. The receptors shown here come from a man aged 25-45 years with non-small cell lung cancer.

Note on this clonotype: An end of the junction differs from the germline gene, which may be a read error. This sequence joins TRBV4-3 and TRBJ2-1; TRBD2 aligns across 9 bases. The CDR3 is made up of 15 amino acids. From germline, CDR1 is LGHNA and CDR2 YSLEER. CDR3 protein: CASSQGERGVGERFF. CDR3 sequence (DNA): TGCGCTAGCAGCCAAGGAGAGCGGGGGGTGGGTGAGCGGTTCTTC.

Remarks on this clonotype: The CDR3 end shows no conserved phenylalanine or tryptophan, and so a read error is likely. V usage is TRBV6-1 and J usage is TRBJ2-7, with a possible D match to TRBD1 (6 bases). The germline V gene encodes CDR1 MNHNS and CDR2 SASEGT. The CDR3 is 15 residues long. The V end was cut by 7 bases, the J end by 2 bases, with 18 bases between. The CDR3 DNA is TGTGCCAGCACCCAAGAAGACAGGACCCCCTACGAGCAGTACATC. Protein product: CASTQEDRTPYEQYI.

About this clonotype: Germline is not matched at one junction end, which may reflect a read error. The chain recombines TRBV11-1 with TRBJ2-7; possibly TRBD1 for D (6 bases). The germline V gene has CDR1 SGHAT and CDR2 FQDESV (reference sequence). The CDR3 spans 15 residues. CDR3 loop: CASNLYRDNSYEQYF. The DNA for the CDR3 is TGTGCCAGCAACTTATATAGGGACAACTCCTACGAGCAGTACTTC.

For this clonotype: A much more abundant neighbour one base away suggests this may be a read error. This chain links TRBV11-2 with TRBJ2-1, with unresolved D. Germline V gene sequence: CDR1 SGHAT, CDR2 FQNNGV. The CDR3 totals 15 residues. The DNA of the CDR3 is TGTGCCAGCAGCCCCGCAGGAAGCTCCTACAATAAGCAGTTCTTC. Translating gives CASSPAGSSYNKQFF.

Of note for this clonotype: Being one base from a much bigger clone, this may be a read error. The V and J genes are TRBV6-2 or TRBV6-3 and TRBJ2-2; D remains unclear. The CDR3 sequence is 11 residues long. Between the trimmed V and J ends, which lost 6 bases and 6 bases, there was a span of 5 bases. Germline V lookup: CDR1 MNHEY, CDR2 SVGEGT. The CDR3 spells CASRRPGELFF. In DNA, the CDR3 is TGTGCCAGCAGGCGGCCCGGGGAGCTGTTTTTT.

About this clonotype itself: A read error may produce the germline difference seen at one junction end. This chain connects TRBV11-2 to TRBJ2-3, with D possibly matching TRBD2 (5 bases). Germline CDR1 SGHAT, CDR2 FQNNGV. The CDR3 runs to 13 residues. The CDR3 sequence: CASSFGREDTHYF. The CDR3 region has the DNA TGTGCCAGCAGCTTTGGCCGGGAAGATACGCATTATTTT.

This clonotype occurred once. At one boundary the junction diverges from the germline segment, which might be a read error. This chain connects TRBV6-5 to TRBJ2-2; TRBD2 is a possible D gene (6 bases). This CDR3 is built from 14 residues. Germline-derived CDR1 and CDR2 are MNHEY and SVGAGI. The CDR3 here is CASRRDASTREPFF. CDR3 sequence (DNA): TGTGCCAGCAGGCGGGACGCGAGCACCAGGGAGCCGTTTTTT.

Ten or more counts support this clonotype. The chain is built from TRBV11-3 and TRBJ2-3; 10 bases map to TRBD2. V lost 5 bases, J lost 2 bases, and 7 bases stayed unmatched. The CDR3 sequence is 16 residues long. Germline-derived CDR1 and CDR2 are SGHNT and YENEEA. CDR3 sequence (DNA): TGTGCCAGCAGCCAAAGGACTAGCGGTATCACAGATACGCAGTATTTT. Its protein is CASSQRTSGITDTQYF.

This clonotype appeared many times. V usage is TRBV4-3 and J usage is TRBJ2-3; D gene uncertain. Germline V CDR1 and CDR2: LGHNA, YSLEER. V was pared by 0 bases and J by 0 bases, with 7 bases between. The CDR3 is 15 amino acids. Written as DNA, the CDR3 is TGCGCCAGCAGCCAAGATCGTTTCAGCACAGATACGCAGTATTTT. It encodes CASSQDRFSTDTQYF.

For this clonotype: Since the CDR3 does not end with the conserved phenylalanine or tryptophan, this likely comes from a read error. The chain joins TRBV29-1 to TRBJ2-1; 8 positions agree with TRBD2. Looked up from germline, CDR1 is SQVTM and CDR2 is ANQGSEA. The CDR3 length is 14 residues. V shed 8 bases and J 6 bases; nucleotides not matched to a gene: 12. The CDR3 protein is CSSGEASGLNEQFL. As DNA, the CDR3 is TGCAGCTCCGGTGAGGCTAGCGGGCTCAATGAGCAGTTCTTA.

This clonotype was observed a single time. The V gene is TRBV6-5, the J gene TRBJ1-5; a weak D match, TRBD1 (6 bases). The J call may not be correct, given that the DNA end is closer to TRBJ2-3. Germline V gives CDR1 MNHEY, CDR2 SVGAGI. CDR3 length: 15 amino acids. CDR3 nucleotides: TGTGCCAGCAGACTAGGGGGACACAACAATCAGCCCCAGTATTTT. Protein: CASRLGGHNNQPQYF.